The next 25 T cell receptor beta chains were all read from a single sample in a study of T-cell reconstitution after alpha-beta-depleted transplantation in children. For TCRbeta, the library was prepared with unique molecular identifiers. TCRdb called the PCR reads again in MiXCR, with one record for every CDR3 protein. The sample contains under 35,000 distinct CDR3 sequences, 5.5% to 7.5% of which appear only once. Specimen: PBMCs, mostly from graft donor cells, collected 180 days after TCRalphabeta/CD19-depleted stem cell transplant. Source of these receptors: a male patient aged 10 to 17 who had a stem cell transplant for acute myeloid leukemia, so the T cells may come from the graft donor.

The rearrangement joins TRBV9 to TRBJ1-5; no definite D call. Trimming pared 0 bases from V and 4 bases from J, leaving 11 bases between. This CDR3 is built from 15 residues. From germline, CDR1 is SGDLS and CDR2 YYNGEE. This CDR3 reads CASSVEASPNQPQHF. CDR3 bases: TGTGCCAGCAGCGTAGAGGCCAGTCCGAATCAGCCCCAGCATTTT.

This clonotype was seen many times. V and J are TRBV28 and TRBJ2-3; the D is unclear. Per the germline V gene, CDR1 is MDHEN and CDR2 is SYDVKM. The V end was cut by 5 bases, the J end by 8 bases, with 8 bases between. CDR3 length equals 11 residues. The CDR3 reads CASSPGPTQYF. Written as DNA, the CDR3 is TGTGCCAGCAGTCCAGGACCTACGCAGTATTTT.

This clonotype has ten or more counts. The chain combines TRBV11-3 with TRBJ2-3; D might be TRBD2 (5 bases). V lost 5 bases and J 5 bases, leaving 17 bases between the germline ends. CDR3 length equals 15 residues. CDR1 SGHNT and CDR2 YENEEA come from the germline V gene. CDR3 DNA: TGTGCCAGCAGCCCAAAGGTATCAGAGGGAGATACGCAGTATTTT. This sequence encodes CASSPKVSEGDTQYF. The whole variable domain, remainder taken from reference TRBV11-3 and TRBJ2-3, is EAGVVQSPRYKIIEKKQPVAFWCNPISGHNTLYWYLQNLGQGPELLIRYENEEAVDDSQLPKDRFSAERLKGVDSTLKIQPAELGDSAVYLCASSPKVSEGDTQYFGPGTRLTVL.

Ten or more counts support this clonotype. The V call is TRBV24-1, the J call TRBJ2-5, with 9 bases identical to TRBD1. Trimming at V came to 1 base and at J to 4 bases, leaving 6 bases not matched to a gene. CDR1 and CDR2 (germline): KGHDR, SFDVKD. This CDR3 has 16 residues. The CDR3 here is CATSDFPGTGTETQYF. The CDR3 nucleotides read TGTGCCACCAGTGATTTTCCCGGGACAGGGACAGAGACCCAGTACTTC.

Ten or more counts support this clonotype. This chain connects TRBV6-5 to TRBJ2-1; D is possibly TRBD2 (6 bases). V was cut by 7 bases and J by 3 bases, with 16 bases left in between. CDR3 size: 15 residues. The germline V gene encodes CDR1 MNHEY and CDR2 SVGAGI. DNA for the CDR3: TGTGCCAGCACCAAGGGGAGGCGAGACTACAATGAGCAGTTCTTC. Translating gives CASTKGRRDYNEQFF.

For the CDR3, the DNA is TGTGCCAGCAGCCGATCGGACAGGGGCAACAATGAGCAGTTCTTC. Translating gives CASSRSDRGNNEQFF. The rearrangement links TRBV7-1 to TRBJ2-1; TRBD1 matches at 9 bases. TRBV7-1 is an ORF, and what it does is uncertain. The junction had 7 bases not matched to a gene; V was cut back by 5 bases and J by 5 bases. The CDR3 is 15 amino acids.

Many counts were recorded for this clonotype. The CDR3 sequence: CASTPKGTQSSYNEQFF. CDR3 DNA sequence: TGTGCCAGCACCCCGAAAGGGACACAGAGCTCCTACAATGAGCAGTTCTTC. The chain carries TRBV6-1 and TRBJ2-1, with TRBD1 as a possible D gene (6 bases). V lost 7 bases, J lost 0 bases, and 19 bases lay in between. The CDR3 extends over 17 amino acids. Germline CDR1 and CDR2: MNHNS and SASEGT.

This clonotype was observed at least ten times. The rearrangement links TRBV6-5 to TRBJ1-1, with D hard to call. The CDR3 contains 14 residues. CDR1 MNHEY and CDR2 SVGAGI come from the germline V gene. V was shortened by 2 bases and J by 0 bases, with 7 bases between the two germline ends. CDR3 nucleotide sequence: TGTGCCAGCAGTTACAGACTTTTGAACACTGAAGCTTTCTTT. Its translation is CASSYRLLNTEAFF.

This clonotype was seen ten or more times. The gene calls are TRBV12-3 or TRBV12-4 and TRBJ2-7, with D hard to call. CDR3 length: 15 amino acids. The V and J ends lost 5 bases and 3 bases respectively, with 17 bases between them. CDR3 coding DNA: TGTGCCAGCAGTCCTGACCTACCTCCCCGCTACGAGCAGTACTTC. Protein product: CASSPDLPPRYEQYF.

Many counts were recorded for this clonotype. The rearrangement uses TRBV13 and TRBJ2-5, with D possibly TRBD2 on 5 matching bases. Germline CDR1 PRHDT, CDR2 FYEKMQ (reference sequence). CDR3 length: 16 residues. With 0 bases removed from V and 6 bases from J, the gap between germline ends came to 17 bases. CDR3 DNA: TGTGCCAGCAGCTTAGGGTCGCGGGTTGGGCGGAAGACCCAGTACTTC. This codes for CASSLGSRVGRKTQYF.

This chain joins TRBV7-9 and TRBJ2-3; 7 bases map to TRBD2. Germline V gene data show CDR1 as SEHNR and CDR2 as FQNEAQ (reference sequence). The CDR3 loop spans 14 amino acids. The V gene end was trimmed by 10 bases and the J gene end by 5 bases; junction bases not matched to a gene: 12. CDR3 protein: CAMGRRAGEDTQYF. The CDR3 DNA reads TGTGCCATGGGCCGTCGGGCGGGAGAAGATACGCAGTATTTT.

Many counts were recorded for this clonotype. The CDR3 DNA reads as TGTGCCAGCAGTTTCGGGGTGGCAGGGTGGGTAGATTCTGGGGCCAACGTCCTGACTTTC. Translated: CASSFGVAGWVDSGANVLTF. The J gene is TRBJ2-6, the V gene TRBV28; perhaps D is TRBD1 or TRBD2 (5 bases each). Trimming removed 3 bases from V and 1 base from J, with 22 bases in between. CDR1 is MDHEN, CDR2 SYDVKM, per germline. The CDR3 has 20 amino acids.

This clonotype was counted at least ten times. CDR3 amino acids: CSARDQTTGNEKLFF. The CDR3, as DNA: TGCAGTGCTAGAGATCAAACGACAGGGAATGAAAAACTGTTTTTT. The V gene is TRBV20-1, the J gene TRBJ1-4; 7 nucleotides line up with TRBD1. The germline CDR1 and CDR2 sequences are DFQATT and SNEGSKA (reference sequence). The junction had 6 bases not matched to a gene; V was cut back by 0 bases and J by 5 bases. The length of the CDR3 is 15 residues.

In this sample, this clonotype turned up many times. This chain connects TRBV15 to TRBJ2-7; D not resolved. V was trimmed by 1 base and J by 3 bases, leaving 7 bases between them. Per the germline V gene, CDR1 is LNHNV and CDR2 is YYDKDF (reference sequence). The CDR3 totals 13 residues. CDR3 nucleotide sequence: TGTGCCACCAGCAGAGCGTCCCGCTACGAGCAGTACTTC. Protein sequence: CATSRASRYEQYF.

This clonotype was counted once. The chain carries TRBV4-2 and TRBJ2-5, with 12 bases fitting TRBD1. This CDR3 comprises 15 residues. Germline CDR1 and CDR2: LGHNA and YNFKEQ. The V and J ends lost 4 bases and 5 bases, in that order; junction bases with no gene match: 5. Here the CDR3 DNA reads TGTGCCAGCAGCCCAGGGACAGGGGGCCGGGAGACCCAGTACTTC. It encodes CASSPGTGGRETQYF.

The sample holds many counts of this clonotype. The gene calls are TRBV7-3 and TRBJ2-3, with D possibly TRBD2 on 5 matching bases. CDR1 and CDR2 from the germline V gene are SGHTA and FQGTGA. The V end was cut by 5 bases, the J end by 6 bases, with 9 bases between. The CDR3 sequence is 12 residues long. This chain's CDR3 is CASSERGDTQYF. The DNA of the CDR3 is TGTGCCAGCAGCGAACGAGGGGATACGCAGTATTTT.

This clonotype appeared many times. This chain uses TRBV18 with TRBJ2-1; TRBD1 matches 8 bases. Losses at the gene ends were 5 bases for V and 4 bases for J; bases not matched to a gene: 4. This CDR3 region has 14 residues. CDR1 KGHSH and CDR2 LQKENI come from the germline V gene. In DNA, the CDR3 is TGTGCCAGCTCAATAGGACAGGGTTACAATGAGCAGTTCTTC. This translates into CASSIGQGYNEQFF.

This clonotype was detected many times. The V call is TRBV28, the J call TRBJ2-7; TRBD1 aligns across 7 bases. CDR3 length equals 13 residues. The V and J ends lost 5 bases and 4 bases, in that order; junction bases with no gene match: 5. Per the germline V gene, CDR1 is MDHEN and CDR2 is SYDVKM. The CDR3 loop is CASSTGDPYEQYF. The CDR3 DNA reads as TGTGCCAGCAGTACAGGGGACCCTTACGAGCAGTACTTC.

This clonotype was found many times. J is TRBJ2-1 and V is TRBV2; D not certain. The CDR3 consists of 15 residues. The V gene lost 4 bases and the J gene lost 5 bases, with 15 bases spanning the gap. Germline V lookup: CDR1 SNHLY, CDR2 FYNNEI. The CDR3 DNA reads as TGTGCCAGCAGTGCCGACGGTAGAAGGGACAATGAGCAGTTCTTC. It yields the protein CASSADGRRDNEQFF.

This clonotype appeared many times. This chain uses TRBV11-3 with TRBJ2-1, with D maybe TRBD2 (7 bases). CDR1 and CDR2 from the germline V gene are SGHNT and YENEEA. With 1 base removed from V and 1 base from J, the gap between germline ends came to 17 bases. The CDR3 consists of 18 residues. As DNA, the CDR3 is TGTGCCAGCAGCTTAGGGTTGGGGGGGCAGTTGTCCTACAATGAGCAGTTCTTC. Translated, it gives CASSLGLGGQLSYNEQFF.

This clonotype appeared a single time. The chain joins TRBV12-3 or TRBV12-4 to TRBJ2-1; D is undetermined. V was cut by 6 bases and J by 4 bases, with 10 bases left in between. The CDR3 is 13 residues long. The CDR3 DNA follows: TGTGCCAGCAGCCCCCTGGGGTACAATGAGCAGTTCTTC. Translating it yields CASSPLGYNEQFF.

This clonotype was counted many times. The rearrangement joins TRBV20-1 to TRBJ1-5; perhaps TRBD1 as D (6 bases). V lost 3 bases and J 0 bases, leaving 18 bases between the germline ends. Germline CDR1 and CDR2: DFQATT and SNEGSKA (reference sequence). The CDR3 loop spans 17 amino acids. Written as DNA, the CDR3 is TGCAGTGCTAGGACCCCCCCTTGGACAGCTAGCAATCAGCCCCAGCATTTT. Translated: CSARTPPWTASNQPQHF.

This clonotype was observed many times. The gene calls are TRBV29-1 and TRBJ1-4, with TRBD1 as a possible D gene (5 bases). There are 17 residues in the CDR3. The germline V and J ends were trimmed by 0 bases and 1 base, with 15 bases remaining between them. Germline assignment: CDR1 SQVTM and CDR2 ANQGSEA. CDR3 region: CSVEDPHWGGTNEKLFF. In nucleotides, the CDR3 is TGCAGCGTTGAAGACCCCCATTGGGGGGGAACTAATGAAAAACTGTTTTTT.

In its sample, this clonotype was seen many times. CDR3 nucleotide sequence: TGTGCCAGCAGCCAAGAATGGGCTAGTTTCGCCGAGCAGTACTTC. This gives the protein CASSQEWASFAEQYF. This chain uses TRBV4-2 with TRBJ2-7; D remains ambiguous. This CDR3 contains 15 residues. Germline values: CDR1 LGHNA, CDR2 YNFKEQ. The V and J ends lost 0 bases and 6 bases respectively, with 15 bases between them.

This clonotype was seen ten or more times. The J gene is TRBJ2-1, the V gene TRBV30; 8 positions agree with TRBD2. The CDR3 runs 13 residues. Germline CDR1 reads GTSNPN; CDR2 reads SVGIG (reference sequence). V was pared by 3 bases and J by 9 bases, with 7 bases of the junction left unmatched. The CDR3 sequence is CAWRAGTSFEQFF. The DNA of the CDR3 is TGTGCCTGGAGAGCCGGGACTAGTTTTGAGCAGTTCTTC.